This T cell receptor (beta chain) was sequenced during a study of breast tumors, draining lymph nodes, adjacent tissues. This clonotype was seen a single time. Its target is not known. TCRdb independently ran MiXCR on the multiplex PCR reads; one entry per CDR3 protein. The sample has over 250,000 distinct CDR3 sequences; over 25% are singletons. Breast cancer patients provided tissue from their axillary draining lymph nodes. General study findings and limits: Tumor repertoires ranked between lymph nodes and nontumor tissue in diversity, with V and J gene preferences. Luminal-like breast cancer showed significantly greater tumor-nontumor repertoire similarity than basal-like breast cancer did. Data only fit, rather than demonstrated, lymph node origin of most tumor T cells.

Germline loops: CDR1 SGHNT, CDR2 YYREEE (reference sequence). The CDR3 loop spans 15 amino acids. Trimming removed 3 bases at V and 0 bases at J, with 12 bases between. V usage is TRBV5-4 and J usage is TRBJ2-5; D assignment may be TRBD1 or TRBD2 (5 bases each). Sample: axillary lymph node tissue. The clonotype comes from a female donor with breast cancer. Some clones in this sample may be carry-over from other donors' samples. DNA of the CDR3: TGTGCCAGCAGCTCGGGTGGGGGAGACCAAGAGACCCAGTACTTC. It specifies CASSSGGGDQETQYF.